These T cell receptor beta chains were read from a single sample in a study of blood T cell repertoires in COVID-19. The method was immunoSEQ multiplex PCR; TCRdb's version includes in-frame clones alone and lacks a portion of them. The table shows more than 85,000 clones, with just over 85% occurring only once. Material: peripheral blood. The receptors shown here come from a man between 50 and 59 years old with COVID-19, enrolled during active disease. The CDR3 runs from the conserved cysteine through the conserved F or W. The D gene is left open where the match is weak. The size field is filled for only some rows; it gives once, few, many or a size class.

CDR3 protein	CDR3 DNA	clone size	D gene	J gene	V gene
CASSVESSGTYYEQYF	TGTGCCAGCAGCGTAGAGTCTAGCGGGACTTACTACGAGCAGTACTTC	.	TRBD2	TRBJ2-7	TRBV9
CASSYHPNQPQHF	TGTGCCAGCAGTTACCATCCAAATCAGCCCCAGCATTTT	.	.	TRBJ1-5	TRBV6-2/TRBV6-3
CSVDRGGGYTF	TGCAGCGTCGATAGAGGTGGCGGCTACACCTTC	once	.	TRBJ1-2	TRBV29-1
CAWDKHRGLETQYF	TGTGCCTGGGACAAGCACAGGGGTTTGGAGACCCAGTACTTC	.	TRBD1	TRBJ2-5	TRBV30
CASSQSWTGAEKLFF	TGCGCCAGCAGTCAATCTTGGACAGGGGCCGAAAAACTGTTTTTT	.	TRBD1	TRBJ1-4	TRBV23-1
CASSQIAYEQYF	TGTGCCAGCAGCCAAATAGCCTACGAGCAGTACTTC	few	.	TRBJ2-7	TRBV7-9
CASSQFKGGPGTGGRSNTGELFF	TGTGCCAGCAGCCAATTTAAAGGCGGTCCCGGGACAGGGGGCCGATCGAACACCGGGGAGCTGTTTTTT	.	TRBD1	TRBJ2-2	TRBV4-2
CASSYTGTDLNYGYTF	TGTGCCAGCAGTTACACCGGGACAGATCTAAACTATGGCTACACCTTC	.	TRBD1	TRBJ1-2	TRBV6-2/TRBV6-3
CASSLGTAANYGYTF	TGTGCCAGCAGCTTGGGGACAGCAGCTAACTATGGCTACACCTTC	once	.	TRBJ1-2	TRBV5-5
CASSLSWGVGELFF	TGTGCCAGCAGTTTATCTTGGGGCGTCGGGGAGCTGTTTTTT	.	.	TRBJ2-2	TRBV27
CASASGISGNTIYF	TGTGCCAGTGCTTCCGGGATATCTGGAAACACCATATATTTT	few	.	TRBJ1-3	TRBV19
CASSLTAVGVNNEKLFF	TGTGCCAGCAGCTTAACTGCAGTCGGGGTTAATAATGAAAAACTGTTTTTT	.	.	TRBJ1-4	TRBV7-3
CAWSVYRESPLHF	TGTGCCTGGAGTGTTTACAGGGAATCACCCCTCCACTTT	.	.	TRBJ1-6	TRBV30
CASSTPTSGGGYNEQFF	TGTGCCAGCAGTACCCCGACTAGCGGGGGGGGGTACAATGAGCAGTTCTTC	.	TRBD2	TRBJ2-1	TRBV6-2/TRBV6-3
CASIPARQGYGYTF	TGTGCCAGCATCCCTGCAAGGCAGGGCTATGGCTACACCTTC	.	.	TRBJ1-2	TRBV7-2
CASSRDRDNSPLHF	TGTGCCAGCTCACGGGACAGGGATAATTCACCCCTCCACTTT	.	TRBD1	TRBJ1-6	TRBV18
CASRLQGGTDTQYF	TGTGCCAGCAGATTACAGGGGGGGACAGATACGCAGTATTTT	.	.	TRBJ2-3	TRBV5-4
CASSQGSSNQPQHF	TGCGCCAGCAGCCAAGGCAGTAGCAATCAGCCCCAGCATTTT	.	.	TRBJ1-5	TRBV4-3
CASSRAGYTEAFF	TGTGCCAGCAGCCGCGCGGGGTACACTGAAGCTTTCTTT	.	.	TRBJ1-1	TRBV7-8
CASRRAWGRPDTQYF	TGTGCCAGTAGACGAGCCTGGGGGCGGCCAGATACGCAGTATTTT	.	.	TRBJ2-3	TRBV19
CASSVSGGYAGEQFF	TGTGCCAGCAGCGTCAGCGGGGGCTACGCGGGGGAGCAGTTCTTC	.	TRBD2	TRBJ2-1	TRBV9
CASSLSDSSYEQYF	TGTGCCAGCAGCCTCTCGGACTCATCCTACGAGCAGTACTTC	.	.	TRBJ2-7	TRBV14
CAISESPGQGSAENMGYTF	TGTGCCATCAGTGAGTCCCCGGGACAGGGTTCGGCGGAGAATATGGGCTACACCTTC	.	TRBD1	TRBJ1-2	TRBV10-3
CASSLGLAGFREQFF	TGTGCCAGCAGCTTAGGGCTAGCGGGGTTCCGTGAGCAGTTCTTC	.	TRBD2	TRBJ2-1	TRBV13
CASSQPGTGFEQYF	TGCGCCAGCAGCCAACCCGGGACAGGGTTCGAGCAGTACTTC	.	TRBD1	TRBJ2-7	TRBV4-1
CASSFSDQPQHF	TGTGCCAGCAGTTTCTCGGATCAGCCCCAGCATTTT	once	.	TRBJ1-5	TRBV12-3/TRBV12-4
CASSLRQDGGEQYF	TGCGCCAGCAGCCTCCGACAGGACGGCGGCGAGCAGTACTTC	.	.	TRBJ2-7	TRBV5-1
CASSPQGALNNEKLFF	TGTGCCAGCAGTCCACAGGGGGCGCTTAATAATGAAAAACTGTTTTTT	.	.	TRBJ1-4	TRBV21-1
CASSVYRAPNSYEQYF	TGTGCCAGCAGCGTGTACAGGGCGCCGAACTCCTACGAGCAGTACTTC	.	.	TRBJ2-7	TRBV3-1/TRBV3-2